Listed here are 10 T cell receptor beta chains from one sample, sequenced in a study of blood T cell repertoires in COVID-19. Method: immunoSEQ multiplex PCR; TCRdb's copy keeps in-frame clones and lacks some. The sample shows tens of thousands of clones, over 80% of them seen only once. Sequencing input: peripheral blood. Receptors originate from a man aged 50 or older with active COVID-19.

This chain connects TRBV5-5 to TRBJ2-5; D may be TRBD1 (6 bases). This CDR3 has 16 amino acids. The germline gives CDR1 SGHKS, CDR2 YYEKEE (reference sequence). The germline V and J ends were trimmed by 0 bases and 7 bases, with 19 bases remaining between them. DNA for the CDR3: TGTGCCAGCAGCTTGGGAAGGGTAGAGGGGGATACGACCCAGTACTTC. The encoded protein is CASSLGRVEGDTTQYF.

This CDR3 reads CASSSPTFEEQYF. The CDR3 bases are TGTGCCAGCAGCTCCCCCACTTTTGAGGAGCAGTACTTC. V is TRBV7-2 and J is TRBJ2-7, with D unresolved. The V end lost 4 bases, the J end lost 7 bases, and 14 bases lay between the germline ends. This CDR3 has 13 residues. Per germline, CDR1 SGHTA and CDR2 FQGNSA.

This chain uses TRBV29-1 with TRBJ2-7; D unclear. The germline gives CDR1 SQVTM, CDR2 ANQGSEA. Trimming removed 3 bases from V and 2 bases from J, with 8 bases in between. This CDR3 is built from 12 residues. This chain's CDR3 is CSVDTATYEQYF. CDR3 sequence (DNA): TGCAGCGTTGACACCGCTACCTACGAGCAGTACTTC.

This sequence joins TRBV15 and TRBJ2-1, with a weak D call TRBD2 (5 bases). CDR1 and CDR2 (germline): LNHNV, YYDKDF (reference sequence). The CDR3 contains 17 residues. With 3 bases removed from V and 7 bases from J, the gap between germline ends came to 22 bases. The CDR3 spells CATSRPTSALGGNEQFF. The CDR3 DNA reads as TGTGCCACCAGCAGGCCGACGTCTGCCCTTGGAGGTAATGAGCAGTTCTTC. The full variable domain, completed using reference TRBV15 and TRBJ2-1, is DAMVIQNPRYQVTQFGKPVTLSCSQTLNHNVMYWYQQKSSQAPKLLFHYYDKDFNNEADTPDNFQSRRPNTSFCFLDIRSPGLGDTAMYLCATSRPTSALGGNEQFFGPGTRLTVL.

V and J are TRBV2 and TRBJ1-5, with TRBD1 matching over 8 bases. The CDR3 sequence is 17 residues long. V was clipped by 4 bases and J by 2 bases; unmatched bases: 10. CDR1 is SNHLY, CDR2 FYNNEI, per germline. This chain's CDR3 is CASSGNLGQGRNQPQHF. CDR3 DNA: TGTGCCAGCAGTGGCAATCTTGGACAGGGCCGCAATCAGCCCCAGCATTTT.

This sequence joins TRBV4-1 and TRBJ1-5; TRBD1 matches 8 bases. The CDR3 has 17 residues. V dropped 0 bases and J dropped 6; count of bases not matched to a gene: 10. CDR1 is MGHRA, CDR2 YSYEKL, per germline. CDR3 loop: CASSQEYGQGVIQPQHF. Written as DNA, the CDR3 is TGCGCCAGCAGCCAAGAGTATGGACAGGGAGTAATTCAGCCCCAGCATTTT.

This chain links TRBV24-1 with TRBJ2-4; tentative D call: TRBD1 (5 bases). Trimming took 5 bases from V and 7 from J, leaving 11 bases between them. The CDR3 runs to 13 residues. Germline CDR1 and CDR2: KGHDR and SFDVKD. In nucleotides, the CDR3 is TGTGCCACCAGTGGGGGCGCAGGGAACATTCAGTACTTC. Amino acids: CATSGGAGNIQYF.

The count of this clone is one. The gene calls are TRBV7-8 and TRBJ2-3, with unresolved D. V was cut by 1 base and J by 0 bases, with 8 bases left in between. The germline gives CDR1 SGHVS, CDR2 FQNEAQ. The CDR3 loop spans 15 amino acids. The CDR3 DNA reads TGTGCCAGCAGCTTAGACTATTCGAGCACAGATACGCAGTATTTT. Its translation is CASSLDYSSTDTQYF.

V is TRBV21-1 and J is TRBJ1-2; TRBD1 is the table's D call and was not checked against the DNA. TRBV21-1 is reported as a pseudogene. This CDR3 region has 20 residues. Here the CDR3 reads CASSNTEPGQISVESYGYTF. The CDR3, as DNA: TGTGCCAGCAGCAATACAGAACCGGGACAGATCTCCGTTGAGTCGTATGGCTACACCTTC.

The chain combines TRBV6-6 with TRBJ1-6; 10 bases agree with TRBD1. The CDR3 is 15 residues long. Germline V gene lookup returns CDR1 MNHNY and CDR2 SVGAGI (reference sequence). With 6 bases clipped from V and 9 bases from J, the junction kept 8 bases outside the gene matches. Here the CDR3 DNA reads TGTGCCAGCAGCATAGACAGGGGGCCGGGTTCACCCCTCCACTTT. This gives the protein CASSIDRGPGSPLHF.